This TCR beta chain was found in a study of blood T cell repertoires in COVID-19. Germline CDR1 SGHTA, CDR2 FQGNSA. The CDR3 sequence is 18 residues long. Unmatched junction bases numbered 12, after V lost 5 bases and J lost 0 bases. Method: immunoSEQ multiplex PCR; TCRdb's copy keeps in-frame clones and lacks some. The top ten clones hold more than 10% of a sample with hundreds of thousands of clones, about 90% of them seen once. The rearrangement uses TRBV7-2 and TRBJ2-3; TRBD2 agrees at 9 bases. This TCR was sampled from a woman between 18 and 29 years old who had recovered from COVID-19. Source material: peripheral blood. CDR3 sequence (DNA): TGTGCCAGCAGCGGGGGACTAGCCGTCGCTACTAGCACAGATACGCAGTATTTT. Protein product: CASSGGLAVATSTDTQYF. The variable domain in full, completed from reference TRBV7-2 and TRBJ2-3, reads GAGVSQSPSNKVTEKGKDVELRCDPISGHTALYWYRQSLGQGLEFLIYFQGNSAPDKSGLPSDRFSAERTGGSVSTLTIQRTQQEDSAVYLCASSGGLAVATSTDTQYFGPGTRLTVL.